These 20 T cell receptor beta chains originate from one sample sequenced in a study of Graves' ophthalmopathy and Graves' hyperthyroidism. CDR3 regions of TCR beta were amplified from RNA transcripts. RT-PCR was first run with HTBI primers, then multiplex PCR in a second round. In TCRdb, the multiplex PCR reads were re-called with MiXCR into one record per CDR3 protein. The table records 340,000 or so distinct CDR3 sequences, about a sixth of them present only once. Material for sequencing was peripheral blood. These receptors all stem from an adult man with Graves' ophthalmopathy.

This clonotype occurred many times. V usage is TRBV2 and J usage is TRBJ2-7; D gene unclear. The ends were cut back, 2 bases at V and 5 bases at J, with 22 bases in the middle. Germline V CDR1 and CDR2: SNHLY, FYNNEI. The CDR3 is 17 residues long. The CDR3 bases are TGTGCCAGCAGTGAAAGAATACACGGTCCCCTACTGGACGAGCAGTACTTC. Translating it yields CASSERIHGPLLDEQYF.

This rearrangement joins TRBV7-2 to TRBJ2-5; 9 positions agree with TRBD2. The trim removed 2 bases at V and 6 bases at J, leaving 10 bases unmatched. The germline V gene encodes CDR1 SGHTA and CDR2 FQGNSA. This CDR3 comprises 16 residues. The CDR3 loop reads CASSLLLPSGAQTQYF. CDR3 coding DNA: TGTGCCAGCAGCTTACTTCTCCCTAGCGGGGCCCAGACCCAGTACTTC. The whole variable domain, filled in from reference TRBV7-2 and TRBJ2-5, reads GAGVSQSPSNKVTEKGKDVELRCDPISGHTALYWYRQSLGQGLEFLIYFQGNSAPDKSGLPSDRFSAERTGGSVSTLTIQRTQQEDSAVYLCASSLLLPSGAQTQYFGPGTRLLVL.

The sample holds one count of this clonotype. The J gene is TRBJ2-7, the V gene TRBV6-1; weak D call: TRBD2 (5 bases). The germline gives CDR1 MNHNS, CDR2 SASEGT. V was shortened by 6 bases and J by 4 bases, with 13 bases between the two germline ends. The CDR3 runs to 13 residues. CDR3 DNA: TGTGCCAGCAGACACCAAACGGGGTACGAGCAGTACTTC. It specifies CASRHQTGYEQYF.

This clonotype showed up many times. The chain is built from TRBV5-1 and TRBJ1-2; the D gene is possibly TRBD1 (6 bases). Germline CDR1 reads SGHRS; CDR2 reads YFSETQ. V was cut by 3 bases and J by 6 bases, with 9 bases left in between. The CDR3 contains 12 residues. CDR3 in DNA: TGCGCCAGCAGCTGGGACACGGATGGCTACACCTTC. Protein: CASSWDTDGYTF.

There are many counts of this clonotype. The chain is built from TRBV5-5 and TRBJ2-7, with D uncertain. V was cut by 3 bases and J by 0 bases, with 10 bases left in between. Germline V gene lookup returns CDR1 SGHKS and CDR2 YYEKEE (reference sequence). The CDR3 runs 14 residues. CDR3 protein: CASSSGVGSYEQYF. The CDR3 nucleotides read TGTGCCAGCAGCTCGGGCGTCGGCTCCTACGAGCAGTACTTC. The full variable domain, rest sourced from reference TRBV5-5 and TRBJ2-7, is DAGVTQSPTHLIKTRGQQVTLRCSPISGHKSVSWYQQVLGQGPQFIFQYYEKEERGRGNFPDRFSARQFPNYSSELNVNALLLGDSALYLCASSSGVGSYEQYFGPGTRLTVT.

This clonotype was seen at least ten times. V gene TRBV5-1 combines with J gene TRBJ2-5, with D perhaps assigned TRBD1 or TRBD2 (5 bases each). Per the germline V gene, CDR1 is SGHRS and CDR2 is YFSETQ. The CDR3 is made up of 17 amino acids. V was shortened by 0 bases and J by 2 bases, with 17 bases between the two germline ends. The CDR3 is CASSLGPLRDQQETQYF. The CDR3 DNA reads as TGCGCCAGCAGCTTGGGACCACTGAGGGACCAACAAGAGACCCAGTACTTC.

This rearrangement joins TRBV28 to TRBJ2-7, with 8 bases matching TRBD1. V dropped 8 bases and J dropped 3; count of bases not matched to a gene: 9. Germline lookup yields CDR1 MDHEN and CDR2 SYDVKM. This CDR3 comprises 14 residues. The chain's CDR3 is CASCGQGGFYEQYF. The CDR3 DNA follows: TGTGCCAGCTGCGGACAGGGCGGGTTCTACGAGCAGTACTTC.

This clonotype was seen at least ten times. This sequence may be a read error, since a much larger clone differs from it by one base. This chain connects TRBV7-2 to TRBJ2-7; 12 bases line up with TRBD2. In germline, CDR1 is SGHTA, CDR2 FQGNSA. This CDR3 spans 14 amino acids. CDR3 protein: CAGSLGLAGYEQYF. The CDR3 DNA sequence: TGTGCCGGCAGCTTGGGACTAGCGGGTTACGAGCAGTACTTC.

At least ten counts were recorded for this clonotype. As DNA, the CDR3 is TGTGCCAACACTCTTGGAGCAGGGGGCGTCCTCTACGAGCAGTACTTC. This encodes CANTLGAGGVLYEQYF. The gene calls are TRBV6-2 or TRBV6-3 and TRBJ2-7, with 8 bases aligning to TRBD1. V lost 10 bases and J lost 3; bases outside the gene matches: 17. This CDR3 region has 16 residues. Germline V gene data show CDR1 as MNHEY and CDR2 as SVGEGT.

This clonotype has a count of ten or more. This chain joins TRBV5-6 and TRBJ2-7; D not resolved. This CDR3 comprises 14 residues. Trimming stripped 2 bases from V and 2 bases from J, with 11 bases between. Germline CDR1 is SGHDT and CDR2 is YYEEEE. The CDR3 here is CASSLNRPPYEQYF. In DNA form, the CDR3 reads TGTGCCAGCAGCTTAAACCGTCCCCCCTACGAGCAGTACTTC.

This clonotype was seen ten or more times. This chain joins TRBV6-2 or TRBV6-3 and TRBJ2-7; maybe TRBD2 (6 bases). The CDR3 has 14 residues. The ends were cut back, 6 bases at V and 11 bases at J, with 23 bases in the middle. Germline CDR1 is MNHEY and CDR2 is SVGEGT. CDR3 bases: TGTGCCAGCAGCCCGAGACTAGTCCGACCCGTCGAGTACTTC. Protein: CASSPRLVRPVEYF.

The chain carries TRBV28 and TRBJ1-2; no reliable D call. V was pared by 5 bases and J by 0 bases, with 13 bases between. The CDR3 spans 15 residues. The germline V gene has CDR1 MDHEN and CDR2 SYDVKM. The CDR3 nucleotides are TGTGCCAGCAGTGGCACCCTCGGCGCTAACTATGGCTACACCTTC. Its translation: CASSGTLGANYGYTF.

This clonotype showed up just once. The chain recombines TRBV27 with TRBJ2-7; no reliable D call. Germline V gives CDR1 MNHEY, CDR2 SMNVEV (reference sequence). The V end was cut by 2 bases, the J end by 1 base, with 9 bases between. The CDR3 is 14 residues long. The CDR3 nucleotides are TGTGCCAGCAGTTTAATAGGAAGGTCCTACGAGCAGTACTTC. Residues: CASSLIGRSYEQYF.

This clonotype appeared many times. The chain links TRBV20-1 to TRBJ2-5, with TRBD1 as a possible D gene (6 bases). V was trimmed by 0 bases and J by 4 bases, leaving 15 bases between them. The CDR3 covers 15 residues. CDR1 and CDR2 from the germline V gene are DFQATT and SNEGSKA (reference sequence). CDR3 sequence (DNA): TGCAGTGCTAGAGACGCGACAGGCGTCGGAGAGACCCAGTACTTC. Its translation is CSARDATGVGETQYF.

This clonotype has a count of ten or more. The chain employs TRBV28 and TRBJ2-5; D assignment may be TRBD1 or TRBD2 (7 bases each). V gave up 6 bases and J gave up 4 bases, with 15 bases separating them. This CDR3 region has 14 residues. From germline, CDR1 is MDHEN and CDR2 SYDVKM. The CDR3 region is CASRTTGRVETQYF. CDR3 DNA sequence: TGTGCCAGCAGAACGACAGGGAGGGTAGAGACCCAGTACTTC.

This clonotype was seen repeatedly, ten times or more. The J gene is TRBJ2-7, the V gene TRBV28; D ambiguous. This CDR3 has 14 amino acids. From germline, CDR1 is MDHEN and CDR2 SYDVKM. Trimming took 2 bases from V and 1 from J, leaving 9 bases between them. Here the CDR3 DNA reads TGTGCCAGCAGTTTAGTCTACGGTTCCTACGAGCAGTACTTC. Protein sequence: CASSLVYGSYEQYF.

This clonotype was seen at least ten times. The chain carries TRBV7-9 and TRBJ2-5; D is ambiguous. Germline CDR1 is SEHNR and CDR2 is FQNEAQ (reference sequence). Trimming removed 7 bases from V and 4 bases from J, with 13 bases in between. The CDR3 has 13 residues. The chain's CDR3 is CASIGTSGETQYF. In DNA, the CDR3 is TGTGCCAGCATCGGCACTTCGGGAGAGACCCAGTACTTC.

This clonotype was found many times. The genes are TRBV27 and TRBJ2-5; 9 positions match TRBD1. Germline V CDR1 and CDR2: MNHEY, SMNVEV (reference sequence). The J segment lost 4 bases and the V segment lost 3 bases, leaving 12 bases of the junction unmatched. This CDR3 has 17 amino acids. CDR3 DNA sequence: TGTGCCAGCAGTTTCTCTCCGTACAGGGGGCGCTTAGAGACCCAGTACTTC. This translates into CASSFSPYRGRLETQYF.

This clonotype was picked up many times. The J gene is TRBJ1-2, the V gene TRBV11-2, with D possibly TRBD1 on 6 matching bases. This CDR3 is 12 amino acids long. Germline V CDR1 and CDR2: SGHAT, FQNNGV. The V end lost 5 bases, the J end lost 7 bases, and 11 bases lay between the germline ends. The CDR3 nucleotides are TGTGCCAGCAGCCCCCAGGGGCTTGGCTACACCTTC. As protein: CASSPQGLGYTF.

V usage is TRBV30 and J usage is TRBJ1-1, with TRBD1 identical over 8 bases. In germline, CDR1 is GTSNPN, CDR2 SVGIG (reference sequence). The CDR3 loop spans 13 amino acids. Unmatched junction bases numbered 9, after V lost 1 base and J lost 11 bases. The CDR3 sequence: CAWSEGQVLSAFF. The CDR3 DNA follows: TGTGCCTGGAGTGAGGGACAGGTACTCTCGGCTTTCTTT.